This TCR beta chain was sequenced during a study of T-cell memory formation after mild COVID-19. Whole-study results and caveats: Clones contracting across day 15 to 85 had a balanced CD4/CD8 profile; later expanding clones leaned CD4+.

A word on this clonotype: Its target is unknown.

The CDR3 has 15 amino acids. V shed 5 bases, J shed 1 base, and the junction held 7 bases outside the gene matches. From the 5' RACE reads, TCRdb called clonotypes with MiXCR, one entry per CDR3 protein. The table lists 130,000 to 150,000 distinct CDR3 sequences, around 5.8% of them singletons. The sample taken for sequencing was PBMCs or a T cell subset sorted from them (not recorded which). This receptor was identified in an adult woman who had mild COVID-19 (a few samples of this study predate the infection). Cell type and time point are not known. The genes are TRBV12-3 or TRBV12-4 and TRBJ2-5, with 7 bases identical to TRBD1. The CDR3 bases are TGTGCCAGCAGTCCCTCCGACAGGGTCCAAGAGACCCAGTACTTC. Amino acid sequence: CASSPSDRVQETQYF.